The 2 T cell receptor beta chains listed next were all sequenced from one sample in a study of T-cell memory formation after mild COVID-19. TCRdb redid the calling of the 5' RACE reads with MiXCR, one entry per CDR3 protein. The sample gives hundreds of thousands of distinct CDR3 sequences, around 28% of which show up once; approximately 13% is in the top ten. Sequences were obtained from PBMCs or a T cell subset sorted from them (not recorded which). The origin of the receptors is an adult woman who had mild COVID-19 (a few samples of this study predate the infection). Cell type and time point are not known.

The chain has TRBV20-1 and TRBJ2-7; TRBD1 or TRBD2 may be the D gene (5 bases each). Trimming cost V 6 bases and J 3 bases, with 15 bases left between them. The germline CDR1 and CDR2 sequences are DFQATT and SNEGSKA (reference sequence). The length of the CDR3 is 13 residues. The CDR3 sequence is CSAPGPGLYEQYF. CDR3 nucleotides: TGCAGTGCCCCAGGGCCGGGGCTCTACGAGCAGTACTTC.

The chain carries TRBV7-6 and TRBJ2-4, with TRBD2 matching 12 bases. Trimming at V came to 5 bases and at J to 1 base, leaving 6 bases not matched to a gene. The CDR3 extends over 17 amino acids. The germline V gene encodes CDR1 SGHVS and CDR2 FNYEAQ. Written as DNA, the CDR3 is TGTGCCAGCAGCCCCAGGACTAGCGGGGTTGCCAAAAACATTCAGTACTTC. Its translation is CASSPRTSGVAKNIQYF. The complete variable domain, with remaining parts taken from reference TRBV7-6 and TRBJ2-4, reads GAGVSQSPRYKVTKRGQDVALRCDPISGHVSLYWYRQALGQGPEFLTYFNYEAQQDKSGLPNDRFSAERPEGSISTLTIQRTEQRDSAMYRCASSPRTSGVAKNIQYFGAGTRLSVL.